What follows are 16 T cell receptor beta chains derived from one specimen sequenced in a study of PD-1 blockade in classical Hodgkin lymphoma. Specified time point: newly diagnosed, previously untreated cHL patient sample. Thawed PBMCs supplied CD8+ T cells via magnetic negative selection. TCRdb keeps only in-frame clones here, not all; method: immunoSEQ multiplex PCR. The repertoire consists of about 9,500 clones, with 65% to 90% occurring once and the leading ten covering about 15%. The sample was CD8+ T cells from blood. Receptors were obtained from a human donor with classical Hodgkin lymphoma.

The rearrangement joins TRBV7-2 to TRBJ2-5, with TRBD1 matching over 8 bases. The DNA matches TRBJ2-7 better at its end, which makes the J call doubtful. Germline assignment: CDR1 SGHTA and CDR2 FQGNSA. This CDR3 comprises 14 residues. CDR3 nucleotides: TGTGCCAGCACCCAGGACAGGGACCCCTACGAGCAGTACTTC. This encodes CASTQDRDPYEQYF.

The chain couples TRBV6-6 to TRBJ1-1; D call uncertain. There are 15 residues in the CDR3. Germline V gene lookup returns CDR1 MNHNY and CDR2 SVGAGI (reference sequence). Trimming shortened V by 2 bases and J by 0 bases, and 10 bases separated the two germline ends. The CDR3 nucleotides are TGTGCCAGCAGTTACGAAAGGCGGATGAACACTGAAGCTTTCTTT. Its protein product is CASSYERRMNTEAFF.

The chain employs TRBV7-2 and TRBJ1-2; D unresolved. Germline lookup yields CDR1 SGHTA and CDR2 FQGNSA. This CDR3 is built from 14 residues. V lost 1 base, J lost 2 bases, and 8 bases lay in between. The CDR3: CASSLDSGNYGYTF. The CDR3, as DNA: TGTGCCAGCAGCTTAGATTCGGGGAACTATGGCTACACCTTC.

This chain uses TRBV9 with TRBJ1-2, with D tentatively TRBD1 (6 bases). The V and J ends lost 7 bases and 2 bases respectively, with 12 bases between them. CDR1 is SGDLS and CDR2 is YYNGEE in the germline V gene. The CDR3 has 13 residues. The CDR3 DNA reads TGTGCCAGCGGAGGGGGGCCAAACTATGGCTACACCTTC. Its translation: CASGGGPNYGYTF.

The V call is TRBV30, the J call TRBJ2-2; 7 nucleotides agree with TRBD1. The J segment lost 5 bases and the V segment lost 0 bases, leaving 9 bases of the junction unmatched. Germline V CDR1 and CDR2: GTSNPN, SVGIG (reference sequence). The CDR3 length is 16 residues. The CDR3 sequence: CAWSVMGTVYTGELFF. The CDR3 region has the DNA TGTGCCTGGAGTGTAATGGGGACAGTTTATACCGGGGAGCTGTTTTTT. Full variable domain (outside the CDR3, taken from reference TRBV30 and TRBJ2-2): SQTIHQWPATLVQPVGSPLSLECTVEGTSNPNLYWYRQAAGRGLQLLFYSVGIGQISSEVPQNLSASRPQDRQFILSSKKLLLSDSGFYLCAWSVMGTVYTGELFFGEGSRLTVL.

V gene TRBV7-9 combines with J gene TRBJ2-1; possibly TRBD1 or TRBD2 for D (5 bases each). Trimming took 1 base from V and 8 from J, leaving 12 bases between them. This CDR3 is 14 amino acids long. Germline loops: CDR1 SEHNR, CDR2 FQNEAQ (reference sequence). The CDR3 spells CASSLGGLIYEQFF. As DNA, the CDR3 is TGTGCCAGCAGCTTAGGGGGGTTGATCTATGAGCAGTTCTTC. Full variable domain (outside the CDR3, taken from reference TRBV7-9 and TRBJ2-1): DTGVSQNPRHKITKRGQNVTFRCDPISEHNRLYWYRQTLGQGPEFLTYFQNEAQLEKSRLLSDRFSAERPKGSFSTLEIQRTEQGDSAMYLCASSLGGLIYEQFFGPGTRLTVL.

Only one count was recorded for this clone. The chain is built from TRBV6-4 and TRBJ2-2; 7 bases are a match to TRBD1. The V segment lost 0 bases and the J segment 0 bases; nucleotides outside the gene matches: 1. The CDR3 length is 16 residues. Per the germline V gene, CDR1 is MRHNA and CDR2 is SNTAGT. CDR3 loop: CASSDSTGTNTGELFF. The DNA of the CDR3 is TGTGCCAGCAGTGACTCGACAGGGACGAACACCGGGGAGCTGTTTTTT.

The chain employs TRBV7-9 and TRBJ2-7, with TRBD2 identical over 13 bases. Germline V lookup: CDR1 SEHNR, CDR2 FQNEAQ (reference sequence). The CDR3 extends over 16 amino acids. With 1 base clipped from V and 7 bases from J, the junction kept 7 bases outside the gene matches. CDR3 sequence reads: CASSLGLAGGLYEQYF. CDR3 nucleotide sequence: TGTGCCAGCAGCTTAGGACTAGCGGGGGGACTTTATGAGCAGTACTTC. Variable domain in full (rest from reference TRBV7-9 and TRBJ2-7): DTGVSQNPRHKITKRGQNVTFRCDPISEHNRLYWYRQTLGQGPEFLTYFQNEAQLEKSRLLSDRFSAERPKGSFSTLEIQRTEQGDSAMYLCASSLGLAGGLYEQYFGPGTRLTVT.

This chain links TRBV27 with TRBJ1-1; TRBD1 might be the D (5 bases). CDR3 size: 13 residues. The germline V gene has CDR1 MNHEY and CDR2 SMNVEV (reference sequence). V was shortened by 8 bases and J by 0 bases, with 10 bases between the two germline ends. CDR3: CASGRTMNTEAFF. The CDR3 DNA reads TGTGCCAGCGGCCGGACAATGAACACTGAAGCTTTCTTT.

This clone was observed a handful of times. This chain uses TRBV6-5 with TRBJ1-2; the D is unclear. V was cut by 0 bases and J by 2 bases, with 7 bases left in between. Germline V CDR1 and CDR2: MNHEY, SVGAGI. This CDR3 has 14 amino acids. The CDR3 region has the DNA TGTGCCAGCAGTTACTCGGGCAGAAACTATGGCTACACCTTC. Residues: CASSYSGRNYGYTF.

In nucleotides, the CDR3 is TGTGCCAGCAGCTTACACAGGTCTTCTTATGGCTACACCTTC. This gives the protein CASSLHRSSYGYTF. The V call is TRBV5-8, the J call TRBJ1-2, with D possibly TRBD1 on 5 matching bases. From germline, CDR1 is SGHTS and CDR2 YDEGEE. V shed 2 bases and J shed 5 bases, with 13 bases lying between them. This CDR3 contains 14 residues.

Worth noting for this clone: The DNA is omitted, as the CDR3 cannot be located on it reliably, and the CDR3 follows TCRdb's listing. V usage is TRBV21-1 and J usage is TRBJ2-5; the table gives TRBD2 as D, unverified against the DNA. TRBV21-1 is tagged as a pseudogene. Inclusive of both ends, the CDR3 amounts to 24 amino acids. The CDR3 region is CASSKLGGVGLWTSRVLPRETQYF.

The chain uses TRBV28 and TRBJ1-6; no definite D call. V was trimmed by 10 bases and J by 6 bases, leaving 16 bases between them. CDR3 length: 14 amino acids. Per germline, CDR1 MDHEN and CDR2 SYDVKM. CDR3 nucleotide sequence: TGTGCCACCCAACCTGGGCAGTCTAATTCACCCCTCCACTTT. It codes for CATQPGQSNSPLHF.

This chain joins TRBV4-1 and TRBJ2-3, with 13 bases lining up with TRBD2. Unmatched junction bases numbered 2, after V lost 3 bases and J lost 5 bases. This CDR3 region has 15 residues. In germline, CDR1 is MGHRA, CDR2 YSYEKL. The CDR3 loop is CASSHRTSGRDTQYF. DNA of the CDR3: TGCGCCAGCAGCCATCGGACTAGCGGGAGAGATACGCAGTATTTT.

This CDR3 is CASSARDRGTFSGNTIYF. CDR3 bases: TGTGCCAGCAGCGCCCGGGACCGAGGGACCTTCTCTGGAAACACCATATATTTT. This chain links TRBV9 with TRBJ1-3; possibly TRBD1 for D (5 bases). V was pared by 3 bases and J by 0 bases, with 19 bases between. Per the germline V gene, CDR1 is SGDLS and CDR2 is YYNGEE. The CDR3 covers 18 residues.

The chain has TRBV28 and TRBJ2-5; D might be TRBD1 or TRBD2, each matching 7 bases. The CDR3 contains 18 residues. Trimming cost V 2 bases and J 4 bases, with 23 bases left between them. Germline CDR1 MDHEN, CDR2 SYDVKM. CDR3 region: CASSLNRLGRGRGETQYF. CDR3 sequence (DNA): TGTGCCAGCAGTTTAAACCGTCTAGGCAGGGGGAGGGGAGAGACCCAGTACTTC.